This TCR beta chain comes out of a study of regulatory T cells in long-lasting Graves disease. Researchers made TCR beta libraries by using iRepertoire HTBI primers and running Arm-PCR on CDR3 regions. A single record per CDR3 protein comes from TCRdb applying MiXCR to the multiplex PCR reads. The sample carries some 500,000 distinct CDR3 sequences, around 15% recorded once. The time point is: newly diagnosed GD, antithyroid drugs for less than 3 months. Researchers made the TCR library from RNA that was extracted from PBMCs. About this clonotype itself: At one boundary the junction diverges from the germline segment, which might be a read error.

This same sample was also taken into another study, of T cells in Graves' hyperthyroidism and ophthalmopathy.

This sample comprised peripheral blood mononuclear cells (PBMCs), obtained at new diagnosis, from a patient treated with antithyroid drugs. The sequence came from a woman aged 40 to 65 with Graves disease.

CDR3 bases: TGTGCCAGCTCCTTAGGGGCAGGCCTTTACCAGCCCCGGCATTTT. It specifies CASSLGAGLYQPRHF. V is TRBV18 and J is TRBJ1-5; possible D gene TRBD1, 5 bases. The CDR3 runs 15 residues. CDR1 is KGHSH and CDR2 is LQKENI in the germline V gene.